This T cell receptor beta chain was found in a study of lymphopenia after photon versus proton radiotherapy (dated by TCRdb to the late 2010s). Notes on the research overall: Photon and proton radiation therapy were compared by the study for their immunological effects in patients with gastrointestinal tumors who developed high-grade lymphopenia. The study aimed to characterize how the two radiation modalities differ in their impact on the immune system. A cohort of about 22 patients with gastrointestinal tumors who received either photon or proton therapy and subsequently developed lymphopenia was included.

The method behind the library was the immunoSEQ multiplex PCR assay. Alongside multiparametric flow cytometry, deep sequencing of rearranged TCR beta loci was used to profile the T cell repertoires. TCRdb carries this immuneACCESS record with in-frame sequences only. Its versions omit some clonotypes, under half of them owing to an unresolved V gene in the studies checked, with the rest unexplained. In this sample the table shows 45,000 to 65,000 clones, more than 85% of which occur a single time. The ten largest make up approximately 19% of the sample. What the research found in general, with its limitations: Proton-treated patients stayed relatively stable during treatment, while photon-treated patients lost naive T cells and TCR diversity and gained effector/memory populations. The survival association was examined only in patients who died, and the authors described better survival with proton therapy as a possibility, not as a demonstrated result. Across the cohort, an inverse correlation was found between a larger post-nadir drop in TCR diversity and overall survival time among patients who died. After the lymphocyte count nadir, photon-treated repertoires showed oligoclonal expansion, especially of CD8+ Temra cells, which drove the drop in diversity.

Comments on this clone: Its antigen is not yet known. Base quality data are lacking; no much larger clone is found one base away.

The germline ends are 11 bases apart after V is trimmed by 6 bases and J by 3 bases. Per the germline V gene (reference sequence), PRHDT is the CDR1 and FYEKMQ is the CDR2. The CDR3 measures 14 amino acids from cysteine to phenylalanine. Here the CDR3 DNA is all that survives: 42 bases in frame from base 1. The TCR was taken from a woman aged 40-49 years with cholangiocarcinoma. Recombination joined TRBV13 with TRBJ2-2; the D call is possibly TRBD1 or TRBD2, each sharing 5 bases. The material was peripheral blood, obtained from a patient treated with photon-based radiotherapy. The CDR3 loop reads CASSGGGDTGELFF. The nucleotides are TGTGCCAGCAGTGGGGGTGGCGACACCGGGGAGCTGTTTTTT.